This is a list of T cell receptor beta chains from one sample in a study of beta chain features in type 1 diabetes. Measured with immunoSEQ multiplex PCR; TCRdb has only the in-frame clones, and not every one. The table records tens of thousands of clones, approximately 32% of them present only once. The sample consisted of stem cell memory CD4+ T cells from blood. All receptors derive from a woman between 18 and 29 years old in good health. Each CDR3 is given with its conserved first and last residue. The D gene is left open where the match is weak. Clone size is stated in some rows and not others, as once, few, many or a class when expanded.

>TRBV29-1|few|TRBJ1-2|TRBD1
CSVVAGGLSRYGYTF
TGCAGCGTTGTGGCAGGGGGCCTGAGCCGATATGGCTACACCTTC
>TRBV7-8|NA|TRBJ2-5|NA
CASSLGGSYQETQYF
TGTGCCAGCAGCTTAGGCGGGTCATATCAAGAGACCCAGTACTTC
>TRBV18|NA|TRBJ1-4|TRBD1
CASSPSRDSNEKLFF
TGTGCCAGCTCACCGTCCCGGGACAGTAATGAAAAACTGTTTTTT
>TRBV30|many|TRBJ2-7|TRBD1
CAWSVQGDTEQYF
TGTGCCTGGAGTGTGCAGGGGGATACCGAGCAGTACTTC
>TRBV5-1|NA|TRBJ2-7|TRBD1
CASSDGQGTDEQYF
TGCGCCAGCAGCGATGGACAGGGGACGGACGAGCAGTACTTC
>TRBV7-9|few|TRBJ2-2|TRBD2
CASSLLAGIGELFF
TGTGCCAGCAGCTTACTAGCGGGAATCGGGGAGCTGTTTTTT
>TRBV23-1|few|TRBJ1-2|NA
CASSPRPVVLRGYTF
TGCGCCAGCAGCCCCCGCCCGGTTGTACTCCGAGGCTACACCTTC
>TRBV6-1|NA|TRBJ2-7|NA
CAISKGPGPYEQYF
TGTGCCATTTCAAAGGGGCCCGGACCCTACGAGCAGTACTTC
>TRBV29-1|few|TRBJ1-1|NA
CSVMGPSEAFF
TGCAGCGTTATGGGGCCGAGTGAAGCTTTCTTT
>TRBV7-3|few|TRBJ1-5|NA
CASSSTRDQPQHF
TGTGCCAGCAGCTCGACCCGGGATCAGCCCCAGCATTTT
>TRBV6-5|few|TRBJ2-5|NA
CASSYSQASQETQYF
TGTGCCAGCAGTTACTCTCAGGCTTCCCAAGAGACCCAGTACTTC
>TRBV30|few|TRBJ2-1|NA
CAWSHEGWNEQFF
TGTGCCTGGAGTCATGAGGGCTGGAATGAGCAGTTCTTC
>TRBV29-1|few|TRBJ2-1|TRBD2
CSSTGLAGYNEQFF
TGCAGCTCCACAGGACTAGCGGGGTACAATGAGCAGTTCTTC
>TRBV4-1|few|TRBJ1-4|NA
CASSLGPATNEKLFF
TGCGCCAGCAGTCTTGGGCCAGCAACTAATGAAAAACTGTTTTTT
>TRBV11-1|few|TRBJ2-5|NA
CASSLRWEETQYF
TGTGCCAGCAGCTTGAGGTGGGAGGAGACCCAGTACTTC
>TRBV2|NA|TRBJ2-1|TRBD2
CASSREGQSSYNEQFF
TGTGCCAGCAGCCGGGAGGGGCAGAGCTCCTACAATGAGCAGTTCTTC
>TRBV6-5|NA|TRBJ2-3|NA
CASSYSSGDTQYF
TGTGCCAGCAGTTACTCTAGCGGAGATACGCAGTATTTT
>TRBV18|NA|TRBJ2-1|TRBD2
CASSYGGSGVGNEQFF
TGTGCCAGCTCGTACGGAGGAAGCGGGGTCGGGAATGAGCAGTTCTTC
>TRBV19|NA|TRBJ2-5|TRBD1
CASSWDREPPQYF
TGTGCCAGCTCTTGGGACAGGGAACCGCCCCAGTACTTC
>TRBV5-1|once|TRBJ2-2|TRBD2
CASSLESSGPIGVFF
TGCGCCAGCAGCTTGGAGTCTAGCGGGCCGATTGGGGTGTTTTTT
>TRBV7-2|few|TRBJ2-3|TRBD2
CASSSTGGAPDTQYF
TGTGCCAGCAGCTCTACCGGGGGGGCCCCCGATACGCAGTATTTT
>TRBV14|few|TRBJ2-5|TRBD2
CASSSGYQETQYF
TGTGCCAGCAGTAGCGGGTACCAAGAGACCCAGTACTTC
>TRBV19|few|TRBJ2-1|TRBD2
CASSIAGVSAYNEQFF
TGTGCCAGTAGTATCGCGGGAGTGTCGGCCTACAATGAGCAGTTCTTC
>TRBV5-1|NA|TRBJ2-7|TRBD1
CASSLATGDIYEQYF
TGCGCCAGCAGCTTGGCGACAGGGGACATCTACGAGCAGTACTTC
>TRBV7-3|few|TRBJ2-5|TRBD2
CASSPGLAQETQYF
TGTGCCAGCAGCCCCGGACTAGCGCAAGAGACCCAGTACTTC
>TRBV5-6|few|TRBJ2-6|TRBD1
CASSLTGGAGANVLTF
TGTGCCAGCAGCTTGACAGGGGGCGCAGGGGCCAACGTCCTGACTTTC
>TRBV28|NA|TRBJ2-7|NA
CASSSSRSSYEQYF
TGTGCCAGCAGTTCCTCAAGGAGCTCCTACGAGCAGTACTTC
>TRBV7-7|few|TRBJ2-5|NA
CASSMLRGQETQYF
TGTGCTAGCAGCATGCTCCGGGGCCAAGAGACCCAGTACTTC
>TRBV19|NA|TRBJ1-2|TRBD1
CASKSTGGKDGYTF
TGTGCCAGTAAATCAACAGGGGGCAAGGATGGCTACACCTTC
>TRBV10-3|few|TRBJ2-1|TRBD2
CAISELAGTTTSYNEQFF
TGTGCCATCAGTGAGCTAGCGGGTACTACGACCTCCTACAATGAGCAGTTCTTC
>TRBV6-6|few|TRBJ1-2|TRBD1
CASSEPGQGYGYTF
TGTGCCAGCAGTGAGCCGGGACAGGGATATGGCTACACCTTC
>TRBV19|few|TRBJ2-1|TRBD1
CASSMGQATEQFF
TGTGCCAGTAGTATGGGACAGGCCACTGAGCAGTTCTTC
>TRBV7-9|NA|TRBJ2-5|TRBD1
CASSLGQGKETQYF
TGTGCCAGCAGCTTAGGACAGGGGAAAGAGACCCAGTACTTC
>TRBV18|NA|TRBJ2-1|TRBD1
CASSHDRGEYNEQFF
TGTGCCAGCTCACACGACAGGGGGGAATACAATGAGCAGTTCTTC
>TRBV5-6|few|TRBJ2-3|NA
CASTGQLVDTQYF
TGTGCCAGCACAGGACAGCTGGTAGATACGCAGTATTTT
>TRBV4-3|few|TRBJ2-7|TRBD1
CASSRDRGPYEQYF
TGCGCCAGCAGCCGGGACAGGGGGCCCTACGAGCAGTACTTC
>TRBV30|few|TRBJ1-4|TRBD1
CAWSGTGGAEDEKLFF
TGTGCCTGGAGTGGGACAGGGGGCGCCGAGGATGAAAAACTGTTTTTT
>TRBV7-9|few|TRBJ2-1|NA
CASSLAEGSWVNEQFF
TGTGCCAGCAGCTTAGCGGAGGGGAGTTGGGTCAATGAGCAGTTCTTC
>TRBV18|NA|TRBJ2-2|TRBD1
CASSYGTGRTGELFF
TGTGCCAGCTCCTACGGGACAGGGAGAACCGGGGAGCTGTTTTTT
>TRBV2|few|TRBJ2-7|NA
CASNQDGDSYEQYF
TGTGCCAGCAACCAGGACGGGGACTCCTACGAGCAGTACTTC
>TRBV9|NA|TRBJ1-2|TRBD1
CASSVAGTGYYGYTF
TGTGCCAGCAGCGTAGCCGGGACAGGATACTATGGCTACACCTTC
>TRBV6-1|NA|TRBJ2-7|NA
CASSGDIFSYEQYF
TGTGCCAGCAGTGGGGACATATTTTCCTACGAGCAGTACTTC
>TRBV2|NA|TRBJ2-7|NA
CASKSTGFTYEQYF
TGTGCCAGCAAATCGACAGGATTTACCTACGAGCAGTACTTC
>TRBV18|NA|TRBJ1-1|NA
CASSPGAMNTEAFF
TGTGCCAGCTCACCAGGGGCCATGAACACTGAAGCTTTCTTT
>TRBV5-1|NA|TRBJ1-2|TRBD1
CASSVTGDSHYGYTF
TGCGCCAGCAGCGTGACAGGGGATTCTCACTATGGCTACACCTTC
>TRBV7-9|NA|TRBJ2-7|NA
CASSPRPRTGGIYEQYF
TGTGCCAGCAGCCCCCGGCCTCGGACAGGAGGGATCTACGAGCAGTACTTC
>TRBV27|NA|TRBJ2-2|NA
CASSLARSYGELFF
TGTGCCAGCAGTTTAGCCAGGTCGTACGGGGAGCTGTTTTTT
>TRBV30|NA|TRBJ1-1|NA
CAWSRQNTEAFF
TGTGCCTGGAGCCGACAGAACACTGAAGCTTTCTTT
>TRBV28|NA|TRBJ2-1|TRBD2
CASSFRASGRWGEQFF
TGTGCCAGCAGTTTCCGCGCTAGCGGGAGGTGGGGTGAGCAGTTCTTC
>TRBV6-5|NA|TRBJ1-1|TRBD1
CASNGQGMNTEAFF
TGTGCCAGCAACGGACAGGGGATGAACACTGAAGCTTTCTTT
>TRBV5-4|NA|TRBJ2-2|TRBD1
CASSPIDRGANTGELFF
TGTGCCAGCAGCCCGATTGACAGGGGGGCGAACACCGGGGAGCTGTTTTTT
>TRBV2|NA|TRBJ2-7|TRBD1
CASSEGDRRTYEQYF
TGTGCCAGCAGTGAAGGGGACAGGCGTACCTACGAGCAGTACTTC
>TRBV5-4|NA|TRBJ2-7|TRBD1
CASSLVNRGLYEQYF
TGTGCCAGCAGCTTGGTTAACAGGGGCCTCTACGAGCAGTACTTC
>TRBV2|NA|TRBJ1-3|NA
CASDNTGNTIYF
TGTGCCAGCGACAATACTGGAAACACCATATATTTT